Each of the 26 T cell receptor beta chains below was sequenced from the same sample in a study of cytomegalovirus exposure and HLA in healthy donors. Amplification used 60 Vbeta primers and 13 Jbeta primers. The data were produced by immunoSEQ multiplex PCR, yet TCRdb's version contains in-frame clones alone and is incomplete. Of 150,000 to 200,000 clones in the sample, around four fifths were seen once. Sequenced input: PBMCs. Receptors originate from a boy aged 2 to 10 in good health and CMV-seronegative.

The V call is TRBV6-5, the J call TRBJ2-7; unclear D gene. This CDR3 contains 15 residues. CDR1 is MNHEY, CDR2 SVGAGI, per germline. Trimming left V 6 bases short and J 1 base short, with 16 bases between. CDR3 bases: TGTGCCAGCAGCCCAGGTCGCTCCATTTCCTACGAGCAGTACTTC. Residues: CASSPGRSISYEQYF.

This clone was counted between two and nine times. This rearrangement joins TRBV4-3 to TRBJ1-5; 7 nucleotides align to TRBD1. CDR1 LGHNA and CDR2 YSLEER come from the germline V gene. V shed 0 bases and J 4 bases; nucleotides not matched to a gene: 3. The CDR3 sequence is 15 residues long. CDR3 amino acids: CASSQDKGANQPQHF. CDR3 in DNA: TGCGCCAGCAGCCAAGATAAGGGGGCGAATCAGCCCCAGCATTTT.

The CDR3 region is CSAGGLGAFF. Written as DNA, the CDR3 is TGCAGCGCCGGAGGCCTGGGGGCTTTCTTT. The rearrangement joins TRBV29-1 to TRBJ1-1; D unclear. The V gene lost 7 bases and the J gene lost 11 bases, with 14 bases spanning the gap. CDR1 is SQVTM, CDR2 ANQGSEA, per germline. This CDR3 comprises 10 residues.

The rearrangement joins TRBV15 to TRBJ2-5; D is perhaps TRBD2 (5 bases). CDR1 is LNHNV, CDR2 YYDKDF, per germline (reference sequence). The CDR3 extends over 16 amino acids. Trimming left V 4 bases short and J 5 bases short, with 20 bases between. The CDR3 protein is CATSNPTRGLEETQYF. The CDR3 coding sequence is TGTGCCACCAGCAACCCAACCCGAGGGTTGGAGGAGACCCAGTACTTC.

The table lists this clone with a count of one. J is TRBJ2-3 and V is TRBV6-6, with TRBD2 identical over 12 bases. Germline V gives CDR1 MNHNY, CDR2 SVGAGI (reference sequence). The ends lost 2 bases at V and 6 bases at J; junction bases unmatched: 3. The CDR3 has 15 amino acids. The CDR3: CASSYTSGGRDTQYF. The CDR3 nucleotides read TGTGCCAGCAGTTACACTAGCGGGGGGCGGGATACGCAGTATTTT.

The chain is built from TRBV27 and TRBJ1-5; D is perhaps TRBD1 (5 bases). Looked up from germline, CDR1 is MNHEY and CDR2 is SMNVEV (reference sequence). The CDR3 totals 13 residues. V shed 2 bases and J shed 6 bases, with 8 bases lying between them. The CDR3: CASSLQGPQPQHF. CDR3 sequence (DNA): TGTGCCAGCAGTTTACAGGGCCCTCAGCCCCAGCATTTT.

The J gene is TRBJ2-3, the V gene TRBV5-1, with 7 bases lining up with TRBD2. Germline V gene data show CDR1 as SGHRS and CDR2 as YFSETQ. The CDR3 loop spans 15 amino acids. Trimming took 4 bases from V and 7 from J; bases not matched to a gene: 12. The CDR3 is CASSAGLVGENTQYF. CDR3 sequence (DNA): TGCGCCAGCAGCGCCGGACTAGTCGGAGAAAATACGCAGTATTTT.

The chain uses TRBV19 and TRBJ1-1; D gene unclear. Germline loops: CDR1 LNHDA, CDR2 SQIVND (reference sequence). The V end was cut by 3 bases, the J end by 9 bases, with 11 bases between. This CDR3 has 12 amino acids. The DNA of the CDR3 is TGTGCCAGTAGTATGGGGAGGTCCAAAGCTTTCTTT. Translation: CASSMGRSKAFF.

The CDR3 DNA reads as TGCGCCAGCAGCCAAGAAATGCGGCTAGCGGGAGCCAATGAGCAGTTCTTC. Its protein product is CASSQEMRLAGANEQFF. V gene TRBV4-3 combines with J gene TRBJ2-1; 10 positions match TRBD2. V lost 0 bases to trimming and J lost 6 bases; unmatched junction nucleotides: 8. Germline V gives CDR1 LGHNA, CDR2 YSLEER. CDR3 length equals 17 residues.

Only one count was recorded for this clone. This rearrangement joins TRBV5-1 to TRBJ2-1, with D possibly TRBD2 on 6 matching bases. This CDR3 region has 14 residues. The V end was cut by 4 bases, the J end by 8 bases, with 16 bases between. CDR1 is SGHRS and CDR2 is YFSETQ in the germline V gene. CDR3 bases: TGCGCCAGCAGCCCCTGGGAGGATGGGTATGAGCAGTTCTTC. Residues: CASSPWEDGYEQFF.

This rearrangement joins TRBV30 to TRBJ2-1; 7 nucleotides line up with TRBD2. The V gene's germline CDR1 is GTSNPN and CDR2 SVGIG (reference sequence). The junction had 10 bases not matched to a gene; V was cut back by 4 bases and J by 7 bases. The CDR3 loop spans 14 amino acids. The CDR3 loop reads CAWIPGLVRNEQFF. In nucleotides, the CDR3 is TGTGCCTGGATCCCAGGACTAGTGAGAAATGAGCAGTTCTTC.

The chain recombines TRBV28 with TRBJ1-4, with D tentatively TRBD1 (6 bases). Germline V lookup: CDR1 MDHEN, CDR2 SYDVKM. The germline V and J ends were trimmed by 6 bases and 3 bases, with 11 bases remaining between them. This CDR3 contains 14 residues. CDR3 in DNA: TGTGCCAGCAGGGCGGGGGGCTCTAATGAAAAACTGTTTTTT. Its protein is CASRAGGSNEKLFF.

The V call is TRBV29-1, the J call TRBJ2-5, with a possible D match to TRBD2 (6 bases). Germline loops: CDR1 SQVTM, CDR2 ANQGSEA. This CDR3 comprises 14 residues. Trimming pared 2 bases from V and 1 base from J, leaving 11 bases between. CDR3 bases: TGCAGCGTTGAACCCCTGACTAGCCAAGAGACCCAGTACTTC. Translated: CSVEPLTSQETQYF.

This clone came up once. This chain uses TRBV20-1 with TRBJ1-2; tentative D call: TRBD1 (5 bases). The CDR3 length is 11 residues. From germline, CDR1 is DFQATT and CDR2 SNEGSKA (reference sequence). The ends were cut back, 3 bases at V and 7 bases at J, with 9 bases in the middle. CDR3 DNA sequence: TGCAGTGCTAGCAGGGTTGGTGGCTACACCTTC. This encodes CSASRVGGYTF.

The V gene is TRBV9, the J gene TRBJ1-2; tentatively, D is TRBD1 (5 bases). The length of the CDR3 is 13 residues. V lost 5 bases, J lost 3 bases, and 11 bases lay in between. Germline CDR1 and CDR2: SGDLS and YYNGEE. The CDR3 reads CASRSQGYYGYTF. CDR3 in DNA: TGTGCCAGCAGGAGTCAGGGTTACTATGGCTACACCTTC.

The gene calls are TRBV11-1 and TRBJ2-3; D is possibly TRBD2 (6 bases). With 8 bases removed from V and 3 bases from J, the gap between germline ends came to 18 bases. Germline values: CDR1 SGHAT, CDR2 FQDESV (reference sequence). The CDR3 consists of 15 residues. The CDR3 DNA reads TGTGCCAGCGGCCGAAGGGCGGGACCGACAGATACGCAGTATTTT. Translating it yields CASGRRAGPTDTQYF.

This clone was observed a handful of times. The chain combines TRBV6-1 with TRBJ1-4, with 9 bases aligning to TRBD1. CDR3 size: 15 residues. Unmatched junction bases numbered 10, after V lost 8 bases and J lost 6 bases. Germline loops: CDR1 MNHNS, CDR2 SASEGT. CDR3 amino acids: CASLGRGTGYEKLFF. DNA for the CDR3: TGTGCCAGCTTGGGACGTGGGACAGGGTATGAAAAACTGTTTTTT.

V gene TRBV5-4 combines with J gene TRBJ2-7, with D possibly TRBD2 on 5 matching bases. V was clipped by 1 base and J by 6 bases, with 14 bases between them. The CDR3 is made up of 14 amino acids. Germline CDR1 is SGHNT and CDR2 is YYREEE (reference sequence). The CDR3 DNA reads TGTGCCAGCAGCTTGTACGGGGTAAGCGGCGAGCAGTACTTC. Its translation is CASSLYGVSGEQYF.

The rearrangement uses TRBV12-5 and TRBJ1-2; D possibly corresponds to TRBD1 (6 bases). Trimming removed 1 base at V and 5 bases at J, with 17 bases between. This CDR3 has 16 residues. Germline values: CDR1 LGHNT, CDR2 FRNRAP. The CDR3: CASGLGRPGQGYGYTF. CDR3 nucleotides: TGTGCTAGTGGTTTGGGACGCCCGGGACAAGGATATGGCTACACCTTC.

This chain joins TRBV4-3 and TRBJ2-2; D unresolved. Per the germline V gene, CDR1 is LGHNA and CDR2 is YSLEER. This CDR3 spans 15 amino acids. The ends were cut back, 0 bases at V and 1 base at J, with 6 bases in the middle. The CDR3 loop is CASSQDEENTGELFF. CDR3 in DNA: TGCGCCAGCAGCCAAGACGAGGAGAACACCGGGGAGCTGTTTTTT.

V is TRBV10-3 and J is TRBJ2-5; the match to TRBD1 covers 8 bases. This CDR3 spans 15 amino acids. The trim removed 10 bases at V and 2 bases at J, leaving 12 bases unmatched. Per germline, CDR1 ENHRY and CDR2 SYGVKD. CDR3 region: CATSRWTGTQETQYF. The DNA for the CDR3 is TGTGCCACATCTCGTTGGACAGGGACTCAAGAGACCCAGTACTTC.

This chain links TRBV30 with TRBJ2-1; 7 nucleotides line up with TRBD2. This CDR3 has 12 amino acids. The germline V gene has CDR1 GTSNPN and CDR2 SVGIG (reference sequence). J was trimmed by 7 bases and V by 5 bases; bases with no gene match: 5. CDR3 amino acids: CAWGGGSNEQFF. CDR3 nucleotides: TGTGCCTGGGGCGGGGGAAGTAATGAGCAGTTCTTC.

This rearrangement joins TRBV30 to TRBJ1-1, with 9 bases fitting TRBD1. Germline lookup yields CDR1 GTSNPN and CDR2 SVGIG (reference sequence). The CDR3 runs to 13 residues. V lost 4 bases to trimming and J lost 1 base; unmatched junction nucleotides: 1. In DNA, the CDR3 is TGTGCCTGGATGGACAGGGGGAACACTGAAGCTTTCTTT. This sequence encodes CAWMDRGNTEAFF.

J is TRBJ1-2 and V is TRBV6-1, with 8 bases fitting TRBD1. J gave up 0 bases and V 4 bases, and 4 bases lay outside the gene matches. The CDR3 loop spans 15 amino acids. Per germline, CDR1 MNHNS and CDR2 SASEGT. DNA of the CDR3: TGTGCCAGCAGTGTCGGGACAGGCTCTAACTATGGCTACACCTTC. This gives the protein CASSVGTGSNYGYTF.

This chain links TRBV7-9 with TRBJ2-3; TRBD2 matches 11 bases. The CDR3 totals 16 residues. Germline V gives CDR1 SEHNR, CDR2 FQNEAQ (reference sequence). The junction had 2 bases not matched to a gene; V was cut back by 1 base and J by 2 bases. The CDR3 sequence is CASSLGLAGPTDTQYF. The DNA for the CDR3 is TGTGCCAGCAGCTTAGGACTAGCGGGACCCACAGATACGCAGTATTTT.

J is TRBJ2-3 and V is TRBV4-3; no reliable D call. The CDR3 sequence is 14 residues long. Trimming took off 1 base at V and 1 base at J, with 6 bases between the two ends. The germline V gene encodes CDR1 LGHNA and CDR2 YSLEER. The CDR3 spells CASSQAVGTDTQYF. The CDR3 DNA is TGCGCCAGCAGCCAAGCGGTCGGCACAGATACGCAGTATTTT.